Following are 18 T cell receptor beta chains from one sample sequenced in a study of glioma-infiltrating T cells. The iRepertoire nested amplicon-rescue multiplex PCR amplified TCR alpha and beta CDR3s from RNA. TCRdb fed the multiplex PCR reads into MiXCR, producing one record per CDR3 protein. This repertoire shows under 200,000 distinct CDR3 sequences, more than 35% found once; its top ten account for roughly 5.4%. The sequencing input was glioma tissue, nonneoplastic brain tissue, or PBMCs (not recorded which). Every receptor here comes from a human donor with low-grade glioma or glioblastoma, undergoing nonglioma brain surgery, or in good health (not recorded which).

The gene calls are TRBV7-3 and TRBJ2-1, with D perhaps TRBD2 (5 bases). V was pared by 5 bases and J by 9 bases, with 20 bases between. Germline V gene data show CDR1 as SGHTA and CDR2 as FQGTGA. The CDR3 covers 15 residues. CDR3 in DNA: TGTGCCAGCAGCCGTACGGTCGGAGGATCAGTTGAGCAGTTCTTC. It translates to CASSRTVGGSVEQFF.

There are many counts of this clonotype. This clone may be a read error of a much larger clone one base away. This chain links TRBV28 with TRBJ2-7; the match to TRBD2 covers 7 bases. The CDR3 sequence is 15 residues long. From germline, CDR1 is MDHEN and CDR2 SYDVKM. The CDR3 region is CASSPMAGVTYGQYF. For the CDR3, the DNA is TGTGCCAGCAGTCCCATGGCGGGAGTAACCTACGGGCAGTACTTC. The variable domain in full, with the rest retrieved from reference TRBV28 and TRBJ2-7, is DVKVTQSSRYLVKRTGEKVFLECVQDMDHENMFWYRQDPGLGLRLIYFSYDVKMKEKGDIPEGYSVSREKKERFSLILESASTNQTSMYLCASSPMAGVTYGQYFGPGTRLTVT.

This clonotype was found many times. The chain recombines TRBV7-3 with TRBJ2-3, with D possibly being TRBD1 or TRBD2 (6 bases each). Between the trimmed V and J ends, which lost 4 bases and 9 bases, there was a span of 14 bases. This CDR3 contains 13 residues. CDR1 and CDR2 from the germline V gene are SGHTA and FQGTGA. CDR3 bases: TGTGCCAGCAGCTCCTCCGGGGGACACACGCAGTATTTT. It specifies CASSSSGGHTQYF.

As regards this clonotype: A much larger clone differs by one base, so this may be a read error. The chain uses TRBV7-8 and TRBJ2-1; no reliable D call. The CDR3 is made up of 13 amino acids. Trimming stripped 5 bases from V and 12 bases from J, with 17 bases between. The germline CDR1 and CDR2 sequences are SGHVS and FQNEAQ. The CDR3 DNA is TGTGCCAGCAGCGAAAGGTCGAACCACGGGCAGTTCTTC. It is translated as CASSERSNHGQFF.

About this clonotype itself: A much larger clone is a single base away; this may be a read error. The chain is built from TRBV3-1 and TRBJ1-2; D might be TRBD1 (6 bases). This CDR3 is built from 14 residues. Germline CDR1 is LGHDT and CDR2 is YNNKEL (reference sequence). CDR3 sequence reads: CASSLGQRSYVYTF. In nucleotides, the CDR3 is TGTGCCAGCAGCCTAGGACAGCGATCCTATGTCTACACCTTC.

This clonotype was recorded at least ten times. The chain is built from TRBV20-1 and TRBJ1-4, with D possibly TRBD1 on 5 matching bases. The CDR3 totals 15 residues. Trimming cost V 0 bases and J 5 bases, with 13 bases left between them. Germline V lookup: CDR1 DFQATT, CDR2 SNEGSKA (reference sequence). CDR3 sequence (DNA): TGCAGTGCTAGAGATGGGTCGACAGCAAATGAAAAACTGTTTTTT. Protein: CSARDGSTANEKLFF.

Regarding this clonotype: A single base separates this from a much larger clone, so it may be a read error. The chain uses TRBV27 and TRBJ2-1; a possible D gene is TRBD2 (5 bases). V shed 7 bases and J shed 1 base, with 14 bases lying between them. CDR1 is MNHEY, CDR2 SMNVEV, per germline (reference sequence). This CDR3 spans 15 amino acids. CDR3 DNA: TGTGCCAGCAACGGTGGGAGAAGTTCCTACAATGAGCAGTTCTTC. Its protein product is CASNGGRSSYNEQFF.

This clonotype was recorded at least ten times. This sequence joins TRBV20-1 and TRBJ1-1; D might be TRBD1 (5 bases). From germline, CDR1 is DFQATT and CDR2 SNEGSKA (reference sequence). The CDR3 extends over 15 amino acids. Trimming pared 2 bases from V and 0 bases from J, leaving 13 bases between. CDR3 in amino acids: CSARPAGRLNTEAFF. CDR3 DNA: TGCAGTGCTAGACCTGCGGGACGGTTGAACACTGAAGCTTTCTTT.

This clonotype was recorded many times. The chain recombines TRBV2 with TRBJ2-3; TRBD1 or TRBD2 may be the D gene (7 bases each). V lost 6 bases to trimming and J lost 2 bases, with 12 bases between them. Germline CDR1 SNHLY, CDR2 FYNNEI. This CDR3 is built from 14 residues. The CDR3 DNA follows: TGTGCCAGCAGAGCGGGACAGTTCACAGATACGCAGTATTTT. It is translated as CASRAGQFTDTQYF.

This clonotype was seen a handful of times. The gene calls are TRBV11-2 and TRBJ2-2, with 9 bases identical to TRBD2. CDR3 length: 17 residues. V was clipped by 0 bases and J by 2 bases; unmatched bases: 4. CDR1 and CDR2 (germline): SGHAT, FQNNGV. CDR3 nucleotide sequence: TGTGCCAGCAGCTTAGACCGGCTAGCGGGAAACACCGGGGAGCTGTTTTTT. The encoded protein is CASSLDRLAGNTGELFF.

Comment on this clonotype: Since a much larger clone is just one base distant, this may be a read error. The rearrangement uses TRBV6-2 or TRBV6-3 and TRBJ2-7; weak D call: TRBD1 (5 bases). CDR1 and CDR2 from the germline V gene are MNHEY and SVGEGT. The CDR3 has 13 amino acids. V was pared by 5 bases and J by 6 bases, with 14 bases between. CDR3 protein: CASSDDSLSEQYF. Here the CDR3 DNA reads TGTGCCAGCAGTGACGACAGCCTGAGCGAGCAGTACTTC.

A note on this clonotype: A much larger clone is a single base away; this may be a read error. The genes are TRBV28 and TRBJ2-5, with unresolved D. CDR1 and CDR2 from the germline V gene are MDHEN and SYDVKM. V was cut by 5 bases and J by 2 bases, with 9 bases left in between. This CDR3 has 13 residues. The CDR3 DNA reads as TGTGCCAGCAGTAAGGCAGAGCAAGAGACCCAGTACTTC. Amino acids: CASSKAEQETQYF.

The chain links TRBV3-1 to TRBJ2-1, with TRBD1 identical over 10 bases. Germline trimming cut 4 bases from V and 4 bases from J; bases unmatched to any gene: 7. CDR1 and CDR2 from the germline V gene are LGHDT and YNNKEL (reference sequence). The CDR3 runs 16 residues. The CDR3 is CASSRPGQGGYNEQFF. The CDR3 coding sequence is TGTGCCAGCAGCCGCCCCGGACAGGGGGGGTACAATGAGCAGTTCTTC.

The chain combines TRBV20-1 with TRBJ2-7, with 11 bases lining up with TRBD2. CDR1 is DFQATT, CDR2 SNEGSKA, per germline (reference sequence). The CDR3 consists of 16 residues. The V segment lost 3 bases and the J segment 2 bases; nucleotides outside the gene matches: 9. This CDR3 is CSASRGFSGRAYEQYF. In DNA form, the CDR3 reads TGCAGTGCTAGTAGGGGTTTTAGCGGGAGGGCCTACGAGCAGTACTTC.

The genes are TRBV29-1 and TRBJ1-2, with 8 bases matching TRBD1. V shed 1 base, J shed 7 bases, and the junction held 5 bases outside the gene matches. The germline gives CDR1 SQVTM, CDR2 ANQGSEA. The CDR3 loop spans 13 amino acids. As DNA, the CDR3 is TGCAGCGTTGAAGTTGAACAGGGGGTTGGCTACACCTTC. It translates to CSVEVEQGVGYTF.

This sequence joins TRBV6-2 or TRBV6-3 and TRBJ1-1; D possibly corresponds to TRBD1 (6 bases). This CDR3 is 16 amino acids long. The germline CDR1 and CDR2 sequences are MNHEY and SVGEGT. Trimming stripped 4 bases from V and 5 bases from J, with 20 bases between. The CDR3 spells CASSSEPGHQKTEAFF. The CDR3 DNA follows: TGTGCCAGCAGTTCCGAACCGGGACACCAGAAAACTGAAGCTTTCTTT.

V usage is TRBV11-3 and J usage is TRBJ2-1, with D possibly matching TRBD2 (6 bases). The ends were cut back, 5 bases at V and 5 bases at J, with 7 bases in the middle. Per germline, CDR1 SGHNT and CDR2 YENEEA. The CDR3 has 12 residues. CDR3 sequence (DNA): TGTGCCAGCAGCGGGACTCACAATGAGCAGTTCTTC. This sequence encodes CASSGTHNEQFF.

About this clonotype: This may come from a read error, since a much larger clone is one base off. CDR3 coding DNA: TGTGCCACCAGTGGGACTGGAACCTACAATGAGCAGTTCTTC. Protein: CATSGTGTYNEQFF. This chain joins TRBV24-1 and TRBJ2-1, with D maybe TRBD2 (5 bases). The V gene's germline CDR1 is KGHDR and CDR2 SFDVKD. The CDR3 sequence is 14 residues long. V lost 5 bases and J 2 bases, leaving 9 bases between the germline ends.